The 20 T cell receptor beta chains below were found in one sample sequenced in a study of early stage breast cancer tumors. Generated by immunoSEQ multiplex PCR, the TCRdb table keeps only in-frame clones and is missing some. Of some 75,000 clones detected, approximately 79% appear once; the ten largest clones hold 3% to 3.5%. The sequenced material came from blood. Receptor source: a person in their 60s with breast cancer.

The chain couples TRBV19 to TRBJ2-2, with D hard to call. The CDR3 is 16 residues long. CDR1 LNHDA and CDR2 SQIVND come from the germline V gene (reference sequence). Trimming pared 4 bases from V and 0 bases from J, leaving 12 bases between. CDR3 sequence reads: CASSTRRPTNTGELFF. CDR3 nucleotides: TGTGCCAGTAGTACCCGACGGCCCACGAACACCGGGGAGCTGTTTTTT.

The J gene is TRBJ1-4, the V gene TRBV7-9; unclear D gene. This CDR3 region has 12 residues. Trimming removed 3 bases from V and 7 bases from J, with 6 bases in between. Germline V gives CDR1 SEHNR, CDR2 FQNEAQ (reference sequence). The DNA of the CDR3 is TGTGCCAGCAGCTTGTTTGGTGAAAAACTGTTTTTT. It encodes CASSLFGEKLFF.

V is TRBV7-3 and J is TRBJ2-3, with 8 bases fitting TRBD1. This CDR3 is built from 15 residues. Germline V gene sequence: CDR1 SGHTA, CDR2 FQGTGA. The ends lost 5 bases at V and 3 bases at J; junction bases unmatched: 7. CDR3 sequence reads: CASSTGQGRTDTQYF. The CDR3 region has the DNA TGTGCCAGCAGCACAGGACAGGGAAGGACAGATACGCAGTATTTT.

V and J are TRBV30 and TRBJ2-7; tentative D call: TRBD1 (6 bases). Trimming cost V 3 bases and J 6 bases, with 15 bases left between them. Germline V CDR1 and CDR2: GTSNPN, SVGIG (reference sequence). The CDR3 runs 13 residues. The CDR3 nucleotides read TGTGCCTGGAGCCGGACAGTCCTCTCCGAGCAGTACTTC. Translation gives CAWSRTVLSEQYF.

V gene TRBV30 combines with J gene TRBJ1-2; D perhaps matches TRBD1 (5 bases). From germline, CDR1 is GTSNPN and CDR2 SVGIG (reference sequence). Trimming cost V 5 bases and J 5 bases, with 12 bases left between them. This CDR3 region has 12 residues. The CDR3 DNA reads TGTGCCTGGGCCGGGGGGACTTATGGCTACACCTTC. This translates into CAWAGGTYGYTF.

The chain is built from TRBV7-3 and TRBJ2-7, with TRBD2 matching over 7 bases. There are 14 residues in the CDR3. V lost 2 bases, J lost 7 bases, and 8 bases stayed unmatched. Germline-derived CDR1 and CDR2 are SGHTA and FQGTGA. CDR3 protein: CASSLEGGRQEQYF. CDR3 in DNA: TGTGCCAGCAGCTTAGAGGGAGGGCGTCAAGAGCAGTACTTC.

The chain carries TRBV29-1 and TRBJ2-7; 9 bases fit TRBD1. The trim removed 7 bases at V and 3 bases at J, leaving 4 bases unmatched. The CDR3 length is 12 residues. Looked up from germline, CDR1 is SQVTM and CDR2 is ANQGSEA. In DNA, the CDR3 is TGCAGCGGTGGGGACAGGGACTACGAGCAGTACTTC. This sequence encodes CSGGDRDYEQYF.

The rearrangement uses TRBV5-1 and TRBJ1-4; D might be TRBD1 (5 bases). CDR3 length equals 14 residues. Per the germline V gene, CDR1 is SGHRS and CDR2 is YFSETQ. The ends were cut back, 0 bases at V and 3 bases at J, with 6 bases in the middle. The CDR3 is CASSLEGANEKLFF. CDR3 in DNA: TGCGCCAGCAGCTTGGAAGGGGCTAATGAAAAACTGTTTTTT. The full variable domain, rest sourced from reference TRBV5-1 and TRBJ1-4, is KAGVTQTPRYLIKTRGQQVTLSCSPISGHRSVSWYQQTPGQGLQFLFEYFSETQRNKGNFPGRFSGRQFSNSRSEMNVSTLELGDSALYLCASSLEGANEKLFFGSGTQLSVL.

The chain carries TRBV19 and TRBJ1-5, with no clear D. V was pared by 5 bases and J by 1 base, with 3 bases between. This CDR3 is 12 amino acids long. The germline gives CDR1 LNHDA, CDR2 SQIVND (reference sequence). The CDR3 region is CASSQSNQPQHF. The CDR3 region has the DNA TGTGCCAGTAGTCAAAGCAATCAGCCCCAGCATTTT.

The V gene is TRBV6-1, the J gene TRBJ2-7; the match to TRBD1 covers 9 bases. The CDR3 is 13 amino acids. V lost 5 bases, J lost 6 bases, and 5 bases stayed unmatched. The germline V gene encodes CDR1 MNHNS and CDR2 SASEGT. Written as DNA, the CDR3 is TGTGCCAGCAGTCCCGGACAGGGGCGCGAGCAGTACTTC. Translating it yields CASSPGQGREQYF.

This sequence joins TRBV2 and TRBJ2-3, with a tentative D call TRBD2 (5 bases). There are 14 residues in the CDR3. Trimming took 0 bases from V and 1 from J, leaving 5 bases between them. Germline loops: CDR1 SNHLY, CDR2 FYNNEI. The CDR3: CASSEARGTDTQYF. The CDR3 DNA sequence: TGTGCCAGCAGTGAAGCGAGGGGCACAGATACGCAGTATTTT.

The rearrangement uses TRBV28 and TRBJ2-5; D ambiguous. V was cut by 6 bases and J by 4 bases, with 3 bases left in between. Germline V CDR1 and CDR2: MDHEN, SYDVKM. CDR3 length: 10 amino acids. DNA of the CDR3: TGTGCCAGCAGGAGAGAGACCCAGTACTTC. Amino acids: CASRRETQYF.

The chain recombines TRBV6-6 with TRBJ2-1, with D hard to call. The CDR3 is 13 amino acids. Trimming pared 2 bases from V and 6 bases from J, leaving 8 bases between. Germline V gene data show CDR1 as MNHNY and CDR2 as SVGAGI (reference sequence). CDR3 in amino acids: CASSYGSGNEQFF. In DNA form, the CDR3 reads TGTGCCAGCAGTTACGGGTCGGGCAATGAGCAGTTCTTC.

The chain links TRBV7-9 to TRBJ2-3; D gene uncertain. This CDR3 spans 12 amino acids. V lost 2 bases and J 7 bases, leaving 7 bases between the germline ends. CDR1 and CDR2 (germline): SEHNR, FQNEAQ (reference sequence). The CDR3 coding sequence is TGTGCCAGCAGCTTAAATCTCAATACGCAGTATTTT. Protein sequence: CASSLNLNTQYF.

V gene TRBV5-1 combines with J gene TRBJ2-7, with TRBD1 as a possible D gene (5 bases). V was pared by 2 bases and J by 5 bases, with 17 bases between. The CDR3 totals 15 residues. Looked up from germline, CDR1 is SGHRS and CDR2 is YFSETQ. This chain's CDR3 is CASSFGLGQSHEQYF. CDR3 coding DNA: TGCGCCAGCAGCTTTGGGCTGGGGCAAAGCCACGAGCAGTACTTC.

Relative to its sample, this clone is medium-sized. The chain joins TRBV20-1 to TRBJ1-1; tentative D call: TRBD1 (6 bases). This CDR3 is built from 11 residues. Trimming removed 5 bases at V and 8 bases at J, with 12 bases between. CDR1 is DFQATT, CDR2 SNEGSKA, per germline (reference sequence). The CDR3 bases are TGCAGTGCTGATCGACAGGACGAAGCTTTCTTT. Translated: CSADRQDEAFF.

The CDR3 region has the DNA TGTGCCAGTTCACTAGCGGCCCTAAACTATTATACGCAGTATTTT. Residues: CASSLAALNYYTQYF. V gene TRBV19 combines with J gene TRBJ2-3; TRBD2 agrees at 8 bases. V shed 8 bases and J 7 bases; nucleotides not matched to a gene: 14. Germline values: CDR1 LNHDA, CDR2 SQIVND (reference sequence). The CDR3 has 15 residues.

V gene TRBV5-6 combines with J gene TRBJ2-1; D assignment may be TRBD1 or TRBD2 (5 bases each). Germline lookup yields CDR1 SGHDT and CDR2 YYEEEE. V gave up 3 bases and J gave up 6 bases, with 10 bases separating them. This CDR3 is 13 amino acids long. The CDR3 sequence is CASSWGTSNEQFF. The CDR3 coding sequence is TGTGCCAGCAGCTGGGGGACCTCCAATGAGCAGTTCTTC.

The rearrangement joins TRBV5-4 to TRBJ2-1; 10 bases line up with TRBD2. J was trimmed by 6 bases and V by 3 bases; bases with no gene match: 9. The germline V gene encodes CDR1 SGHNT and CDR2 YYREEE (reference sequence). This CDR3 contains 16 residues. The CDR3 region is CASSSVAGGPSNEQFF. The DNA for the CDR3 is TGTGCCAGCAGCTCAGTAGCGGGAGGCCCCTCCAATGAGCAGTTCTTC.

This chain links TRBV30 with TRBJ2-5, with 8 bases matching TRBD1. Germline V gene sequence: CDR1 GTSNPN, CDR2 SVGIG (reference sequence). The CDR3 sequence is 12 residues long. V gave up 5 bases and J gave up 5 bases; unmatched junction bases: 4. In DNA, the CDR3 is TGTGCCTGGGCTCCAGGGGGCGAGACCCAGTACTTC. Protein sequence: CAWAPGGETQYF.